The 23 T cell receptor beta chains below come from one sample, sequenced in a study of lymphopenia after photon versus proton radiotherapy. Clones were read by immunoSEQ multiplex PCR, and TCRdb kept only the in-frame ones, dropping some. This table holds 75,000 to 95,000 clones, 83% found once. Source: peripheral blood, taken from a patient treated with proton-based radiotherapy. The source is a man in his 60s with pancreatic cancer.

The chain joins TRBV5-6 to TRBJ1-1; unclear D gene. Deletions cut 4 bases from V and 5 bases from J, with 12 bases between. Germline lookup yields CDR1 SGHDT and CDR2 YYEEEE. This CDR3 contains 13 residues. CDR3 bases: TGTGCCAGCAGCGCGGTAGGGAGGACTGAAGCTTTCTTT. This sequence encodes CASSAVGRTEAFF.

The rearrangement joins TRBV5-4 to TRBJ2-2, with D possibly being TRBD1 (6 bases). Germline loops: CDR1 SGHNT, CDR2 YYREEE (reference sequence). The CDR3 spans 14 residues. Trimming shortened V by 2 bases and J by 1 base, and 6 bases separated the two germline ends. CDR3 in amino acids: CASSLQGNTGELFF. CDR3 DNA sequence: TGTGCCAGCAGCTTACAGGGGAACACCGGGGAGCTGTTTTTT.

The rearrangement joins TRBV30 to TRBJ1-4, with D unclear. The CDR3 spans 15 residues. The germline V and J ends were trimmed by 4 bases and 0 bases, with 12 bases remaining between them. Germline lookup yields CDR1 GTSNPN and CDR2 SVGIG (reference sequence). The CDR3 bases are TGTGCCTGGAATCCGAAGACCGCAACTAATGAAAAACTGTTTTTT. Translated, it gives CAWNPKTATNEKLFF.

The CDR3 here is CASSQELGLGEQYF. The CDR3 coding sequence is TGTGCCAGCAGCCAAGAACTGGGGCTCGGAGAGCAGTACTTC. The chain uses TRBV4-2 and TRBJ2-7; a weak D match, TRBD1 (5 bases). The germline V gene has CDR1 LGHNA and CDR2 YNFKEQ. This CDR3 has 14 amino acids. Trimming shortened V by 0 bases and J by 7 bases, and 13 bases separated the two germline ends.

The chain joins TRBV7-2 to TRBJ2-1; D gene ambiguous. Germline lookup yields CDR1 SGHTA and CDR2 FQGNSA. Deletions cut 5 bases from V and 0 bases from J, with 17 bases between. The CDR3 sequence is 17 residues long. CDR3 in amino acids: CASSIDGRASSYNEQFF. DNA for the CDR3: TGTGCCAGCAGCATAGACGGACGGGCTAGCTCCTACAATGAGCAGTTCTTC. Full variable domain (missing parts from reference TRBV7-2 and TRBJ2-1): GAGVSQSPSNKVTEKGKDVELRCDPISGHTALYWYRQSLGQGLEFLIYFQGNSAPDKSGLPSDRFSAERTGGSVSTLTIQRTQQEDSAVYLCASSIDGRASSYNEQFFGPGTRLTVL.

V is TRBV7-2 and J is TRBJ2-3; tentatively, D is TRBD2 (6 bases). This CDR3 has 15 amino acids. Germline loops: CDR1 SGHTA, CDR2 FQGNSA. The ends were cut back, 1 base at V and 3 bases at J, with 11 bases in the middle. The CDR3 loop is CASSLVGDWTDTQYF. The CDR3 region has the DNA TGTGCCAGCAGCTTAGTAGGGGACTGGACAGATACGCAGTATTTT.

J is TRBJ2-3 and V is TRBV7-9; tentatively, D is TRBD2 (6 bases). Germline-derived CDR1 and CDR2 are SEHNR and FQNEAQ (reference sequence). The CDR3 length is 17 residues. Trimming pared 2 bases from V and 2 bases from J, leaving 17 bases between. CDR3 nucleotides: TGTGCCAGCAGCTTACTCCGGGACTCCCTTTACACAGATACGCAGTATTTT. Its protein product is CASSLLRDSLYTDTQYF.

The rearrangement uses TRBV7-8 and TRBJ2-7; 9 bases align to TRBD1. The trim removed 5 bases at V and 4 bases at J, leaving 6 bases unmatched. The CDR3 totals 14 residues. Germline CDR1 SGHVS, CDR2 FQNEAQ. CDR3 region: CASSPRTGVYEQYF. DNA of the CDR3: TGTGCCAGCAGCCCACGGACAGGGGTATACGAGCAGTACTTC.

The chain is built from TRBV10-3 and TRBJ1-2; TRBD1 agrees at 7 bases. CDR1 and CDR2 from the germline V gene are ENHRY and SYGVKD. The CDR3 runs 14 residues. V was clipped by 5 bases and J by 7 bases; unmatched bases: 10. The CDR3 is CAISSRGASFGYTF. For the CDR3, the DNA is TGTGCCATCAGTTCCAGGGGGGCGTCCTTTGGCTACACCTTC.

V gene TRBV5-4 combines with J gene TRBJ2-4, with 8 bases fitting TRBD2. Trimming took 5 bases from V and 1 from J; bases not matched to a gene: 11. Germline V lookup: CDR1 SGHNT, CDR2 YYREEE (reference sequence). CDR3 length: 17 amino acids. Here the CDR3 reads CASRDPGRGGAKNIQYF. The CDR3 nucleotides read TGTGCCAGCAGGGACCCCGGGAGGGGCGGGGCCAAAAACATTCAGTACTTC.

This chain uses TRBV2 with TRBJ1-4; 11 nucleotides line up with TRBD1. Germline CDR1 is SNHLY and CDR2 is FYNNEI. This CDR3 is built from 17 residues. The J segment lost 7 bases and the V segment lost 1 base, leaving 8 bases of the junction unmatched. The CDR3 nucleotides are TGTGCCAGCAGTGAAGGGACAGGGGGCGCGAGGCGTGAAAAACTGTTTTTT. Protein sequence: CASSEGTGGARREKLFF.

The CDR3, as DNA: TGTGCCAGCAGTGACCGGACAGGCATGGACATTCAGTACTTC. It translates to CASSDRTGMDIQYF. This chain uses TRBV6-1 with TRBJ2-4; 7 bases fit TRBD1. Germline CDR1 and CDR2: MNHNS and SASEGT. V shed 3 bases, J shed 8 bases, and the junction held 7 bases outside the gene matches. CDR3 length: 14 amino acids.

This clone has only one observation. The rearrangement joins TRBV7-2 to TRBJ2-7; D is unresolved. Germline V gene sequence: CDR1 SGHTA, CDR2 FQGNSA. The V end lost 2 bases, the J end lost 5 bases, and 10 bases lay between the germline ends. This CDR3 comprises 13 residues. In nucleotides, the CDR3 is TGTGCCAGCAGCTTATTTAGGTGGAACGAGCAGTACTTC. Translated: CASSLFRWNEQYF.

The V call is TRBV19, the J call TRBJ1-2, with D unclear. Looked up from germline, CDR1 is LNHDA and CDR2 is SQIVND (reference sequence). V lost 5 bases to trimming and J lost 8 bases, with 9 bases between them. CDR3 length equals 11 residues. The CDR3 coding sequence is TGTGCCAGTAGTCGGACTTGGGGCTACACCTTC. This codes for CASSRTWGYTF.

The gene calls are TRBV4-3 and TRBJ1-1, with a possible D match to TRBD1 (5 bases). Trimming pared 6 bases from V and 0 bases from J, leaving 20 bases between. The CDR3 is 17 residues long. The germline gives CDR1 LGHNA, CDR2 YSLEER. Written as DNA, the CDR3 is TGCGCCAGCAGTCCATCAAGGCAGGGTAAAATGAACACTGAAGCTTTCTTT. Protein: CASSPSRQGKMNTEAFF.

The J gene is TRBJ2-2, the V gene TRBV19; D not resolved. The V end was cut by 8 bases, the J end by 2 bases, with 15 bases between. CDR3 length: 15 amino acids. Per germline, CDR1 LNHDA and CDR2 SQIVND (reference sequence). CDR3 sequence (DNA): TGTGCCAGTTGTGCGCCACCTAAAAACACCGGGGAGCTGTTTTTT. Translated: CASCAPPKNTGELFF.

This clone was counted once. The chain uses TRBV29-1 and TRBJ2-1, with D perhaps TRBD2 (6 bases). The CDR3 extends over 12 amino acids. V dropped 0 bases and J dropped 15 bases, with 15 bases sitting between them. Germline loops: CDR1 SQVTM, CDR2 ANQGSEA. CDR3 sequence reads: CSVEESRRDRFF. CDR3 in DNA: TGCAGCGTTGAAGAGAGTCGGCGGGACCGGTTCTTC.

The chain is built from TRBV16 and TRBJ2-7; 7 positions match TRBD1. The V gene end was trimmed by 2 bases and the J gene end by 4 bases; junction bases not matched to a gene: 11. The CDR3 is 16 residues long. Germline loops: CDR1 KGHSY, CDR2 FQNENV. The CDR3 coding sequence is TGTGCCAGCAGCCAAACCCCCCGGACAGGCTCTTACGAGCAGTACTTC. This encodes CASSQTPRTGSYEQYF.

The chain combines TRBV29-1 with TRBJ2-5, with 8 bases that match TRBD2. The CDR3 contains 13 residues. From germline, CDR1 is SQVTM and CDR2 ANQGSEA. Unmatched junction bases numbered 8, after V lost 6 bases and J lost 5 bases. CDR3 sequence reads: CSVAPRGGETQYF. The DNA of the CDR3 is TGCAGCGTCGCCCCCCGGGGGGGGGAGACCCAGTACTTC.

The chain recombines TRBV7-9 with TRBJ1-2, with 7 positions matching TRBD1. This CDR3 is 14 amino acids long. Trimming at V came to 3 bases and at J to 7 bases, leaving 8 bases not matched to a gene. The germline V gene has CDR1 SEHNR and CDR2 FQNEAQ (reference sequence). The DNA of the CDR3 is TGTGCCAGCAGCTTTAACAGACAGGGAGGTGGCTACACCTTC. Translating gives CASSFNRQGGGYTF.

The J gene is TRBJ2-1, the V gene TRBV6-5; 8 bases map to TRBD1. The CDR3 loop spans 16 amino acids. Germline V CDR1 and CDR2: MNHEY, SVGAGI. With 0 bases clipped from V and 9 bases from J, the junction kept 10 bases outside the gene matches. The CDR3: CASSYSARGLLSEQFF. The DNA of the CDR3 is TGTGCCAGCAGTTACTCGGCCAGGGGGCTGCTAAGTGAGCAGTTCTTC.

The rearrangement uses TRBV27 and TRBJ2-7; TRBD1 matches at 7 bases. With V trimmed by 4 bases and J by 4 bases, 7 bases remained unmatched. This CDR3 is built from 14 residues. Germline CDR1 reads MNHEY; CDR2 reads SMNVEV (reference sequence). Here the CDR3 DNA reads TGTGCCAGCAGTTCAAGACAGGGAAATTACGAGCAGTACTTC. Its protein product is CASSSRQGNYEQYF.

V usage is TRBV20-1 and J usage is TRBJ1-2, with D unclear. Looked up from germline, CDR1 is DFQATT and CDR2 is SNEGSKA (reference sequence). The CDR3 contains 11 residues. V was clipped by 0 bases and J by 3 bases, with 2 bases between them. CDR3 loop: CSARDDYGYTF. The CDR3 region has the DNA TGCAGTGCTAGAGATGACTATGGCTACACCTTC.